Below are 6 T cell receptor beta chains sequenced from a single sample in a study of identical twins. TCRdb ran MiXCR on the 5' RACE reads and lists one entry per CDR3 protein. The sample records 700,000 to 950,000 distinct CDR3 sequences, 10% to 15% being singletons. These data were also reused for a study on yellow fever vaccine responses in identical twins.

Sequencing was done on a sample of PBMCs. The receptors originated from a woman aged 18-29 years in good health.

CDR3 DNA: TGTGCCAGCAGCTACCCCTCCTTTCGACTAGCGGGAGAGGTTGAGCAGTTCTTC. Residues: CASSYPSFRLAGEVEQFF. The chain joins TRBV28 to TRBJ2-1; 12 bases fit TRBD2. The CDR3 contains 18 residues. Per germline, CDR1 MDHEN and CDR2 SYDVKM. V shed 6 bases, J shed 9 bases, and the junction held 18 bases outside the gene matches.

This clonotype was counted a few times. The chain has TRBV10-3 and TRBJ2-3; 8 bases are shared with TRBD2. The V segment lost 6 bases and the J segment 2 bases; nucleotides outside the gene matches: 7. This CDR3 is 15 amino acids long. Germline lookup yields CDR1 ENHRY and CDR2 SYGVKD. CDR3 in DNA: TGTGCCATCAGGGCTGCGGGGGGCCCCACAGATACGCAGTATTTT. Its translation is CAIRAAGGPTDTQYF.

This clonotype was picked up a small number of times. The chain has TRBV27 and TRBJ2-7; maybe TRBD2 (6 bases). Per the germline V gene, CDR1 is MNHEY and CDR2 is SMNVEV (reference sequence). The CDR3 sequence is 17 residues long. The V end lost 8 bases, the J end lost 3 bases, and 26 bases lay between the germline ends. The CDR3 DNA follows: TGTGCCAGCTCCCAACGTCCGGGGACTGGAAATTACTACGAGCAGTACTTC. Translated, it gives CASSQRPGTGNYYEQYF.

The chain recombines TRBV20-1 with TRBJ2-3, with 14 bases lining up with TRBD2. This CDR3 has 15 residues. Germline loops: CDR1 DFQATT, CDR2 SNEGSKA (reference sequence). V trimming: 6 bases; J trimming: 6 bases; junction bases outside the gene matches: 8. The CDR3 loop is CSAQGLAGAVDTQYF. Here the CDR3 DNA reads TGCAGTGCCCAGGGACTAGCGGGGGCAGTGGATACGCAGTATTTT.

This clonotype was counted a few times. CDR3 in amino acids: CASSLRSWQGEETQYF. The CDR3 DNA reads as TGTGCCAGCAGTTTAAGGTCTTGGCAGGGGGAAGAGACCCAGTACTTC. The J gene is TRBJ2-5, the V gene TRBV28; 7 bases map to TRBD1. The J segment lost 3 bases and the V segment lost 2 bases, leaving 9 bases of the junction unmatched. Germline values: CDR1 MDHEN, CDR2 SYDVKM. The CDR3 loop spans 16 amino acids.

This clonotype was seen just once. J is TRBJ2-7 and V is TRBV18; D is ambiguous. This CDR3 comprises 16 residues. Germline V gene lookup returns CDR1 KGHSH and CDR2 LQKENI. The V end lost 6 bases, the J end lost 0 bases, and 18 bases lay between the germline ends. The CDR3 sequence is CASSATKASFSYEQYF. Written as DNA, the CDR3 is TGTGCCAGCTCGGCCACTAAAGCGTCCTTCTCCTACGAGCAGTACTTC.